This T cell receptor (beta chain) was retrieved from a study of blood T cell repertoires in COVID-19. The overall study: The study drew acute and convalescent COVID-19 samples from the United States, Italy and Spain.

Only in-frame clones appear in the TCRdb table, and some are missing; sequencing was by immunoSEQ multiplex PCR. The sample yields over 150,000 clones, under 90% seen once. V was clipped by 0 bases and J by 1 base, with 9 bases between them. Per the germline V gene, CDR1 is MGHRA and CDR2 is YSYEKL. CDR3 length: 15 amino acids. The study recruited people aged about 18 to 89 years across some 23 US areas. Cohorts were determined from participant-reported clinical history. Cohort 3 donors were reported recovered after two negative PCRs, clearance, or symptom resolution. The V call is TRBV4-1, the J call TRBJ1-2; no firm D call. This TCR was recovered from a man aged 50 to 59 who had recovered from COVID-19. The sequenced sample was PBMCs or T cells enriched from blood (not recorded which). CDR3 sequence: CASSQDQGGNYGYTF. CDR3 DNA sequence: TGCGCCAGCAGCCAAGATCAAGGAGGTAACTATGGCTACACCTTC.